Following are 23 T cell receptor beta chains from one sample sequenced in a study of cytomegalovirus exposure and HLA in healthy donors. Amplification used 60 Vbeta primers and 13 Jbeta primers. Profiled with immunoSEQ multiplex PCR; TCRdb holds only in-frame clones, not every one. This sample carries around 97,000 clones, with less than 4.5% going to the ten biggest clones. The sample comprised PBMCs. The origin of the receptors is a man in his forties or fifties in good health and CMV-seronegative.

The chain's CDR3 is CASRQGTHYTDTQYF. The CDR3 DNA is TGTGCCAGCAGGCAGGGGACCCACTACACAGATACGCAGTATTTT. The chain couples TRBV7-2 to TRBJ2-3; possibly TRBD1 for D (6 bases). The CDR3 spans 15 residues. Germline lookup yields CDR1 SGHTA and CDR2 FQGNSA. V was shortened by 6 bases and J by 2 bases, with 15 bases between the two germline ends. Filled out from reference TRBV7-2 and TRBJ2-3, the complete variable domain reads GAGVSQSPSNKVTEKGKDVELRCDPISGHTALYWYRQSLGQGLEFLIYFQGNSAPDKSGLPSDRFSAERTGGSVSTLTIQRTQQEDSAVYLCASRQGTHYTDTQYFGPGTRLTVL.

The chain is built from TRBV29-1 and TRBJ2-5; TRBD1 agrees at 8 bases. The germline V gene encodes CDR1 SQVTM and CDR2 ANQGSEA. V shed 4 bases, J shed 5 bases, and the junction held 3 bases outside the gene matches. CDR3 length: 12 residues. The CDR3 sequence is CSVGTGMETQYF. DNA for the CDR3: TGCAGCGTTGGGACAGGGATGGAGACCCAGTACTTC.

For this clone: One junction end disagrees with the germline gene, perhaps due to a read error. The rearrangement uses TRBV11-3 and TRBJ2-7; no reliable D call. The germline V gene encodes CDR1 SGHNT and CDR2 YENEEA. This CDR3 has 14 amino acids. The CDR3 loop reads CASSLDPVSSEQYF. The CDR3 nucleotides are TGTGCCAGCAGCTTAGATCCGGTTTCCTCCGAGCAGTACTTC.

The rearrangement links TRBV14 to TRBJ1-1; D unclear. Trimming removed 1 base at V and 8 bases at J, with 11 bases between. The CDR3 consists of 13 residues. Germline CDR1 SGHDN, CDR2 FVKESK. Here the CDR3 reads CASSQVRGREAFF. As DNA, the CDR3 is TGTGCCAGCAGCCAAGTCAGAGGGAGGGAAGCTTTCTTT.

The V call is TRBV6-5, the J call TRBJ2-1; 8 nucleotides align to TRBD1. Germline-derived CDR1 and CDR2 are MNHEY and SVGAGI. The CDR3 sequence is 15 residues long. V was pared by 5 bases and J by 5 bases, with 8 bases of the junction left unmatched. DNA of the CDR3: TGTGCCAGCAGTCCTCGGACAGGGATCGACAATGAGCAGTTCTTC. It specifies CASSPRTGIDNEQFF.

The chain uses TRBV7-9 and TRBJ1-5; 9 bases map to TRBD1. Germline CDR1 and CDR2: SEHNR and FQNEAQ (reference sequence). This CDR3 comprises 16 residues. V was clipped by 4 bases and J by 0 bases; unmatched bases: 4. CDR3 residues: CASSSTDRGSNQPQHF. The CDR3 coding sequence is TGTGCCAGCAGCTCCACGGACAGGGGTAGCAATCAGCCCCAGCATTTT. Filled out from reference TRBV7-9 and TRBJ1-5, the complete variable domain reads DTGVSQNPRHKITKRGQNVTFRCDPISEHNRLYWYRQTLGQGPEFLTYFQNEAQLEKSRLLSDRFSAERPKGSFSTLEIQRTEQGDSAMYLCASSSTDRGSNQPQHFGDGTRLSIL.

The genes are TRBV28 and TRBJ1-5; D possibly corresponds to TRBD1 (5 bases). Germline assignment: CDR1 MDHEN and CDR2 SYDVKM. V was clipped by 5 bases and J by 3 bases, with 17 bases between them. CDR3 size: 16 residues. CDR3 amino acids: CASSRGGRGDNQPQHF. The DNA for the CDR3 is TGTGCCAGCAGTCGGGGGGGTAGAGGGGACAATCAGCCCCAGCATTTT.

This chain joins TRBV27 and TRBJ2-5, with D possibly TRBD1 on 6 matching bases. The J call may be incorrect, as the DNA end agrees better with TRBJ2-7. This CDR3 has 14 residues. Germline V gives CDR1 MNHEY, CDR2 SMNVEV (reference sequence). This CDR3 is CASSFGTSSYEQYF. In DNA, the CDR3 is TGTGCCAGCTCCTTCGGGACATCTTCCTACGAGCAGTACTTC.

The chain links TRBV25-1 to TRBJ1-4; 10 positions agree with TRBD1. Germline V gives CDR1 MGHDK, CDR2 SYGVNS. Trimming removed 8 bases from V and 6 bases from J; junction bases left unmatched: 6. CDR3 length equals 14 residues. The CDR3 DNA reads TGTGCCAGCGGAGACAGGGGGCTTTATGAAAAACTGTTTTTT. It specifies CASGDRGLYEKLFF.

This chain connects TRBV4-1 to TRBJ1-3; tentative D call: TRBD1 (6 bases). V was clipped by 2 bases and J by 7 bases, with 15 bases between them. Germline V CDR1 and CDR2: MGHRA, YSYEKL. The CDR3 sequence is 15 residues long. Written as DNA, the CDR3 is TGCGCCAGCAGCCAAAGCAGGGGAGAGGGCAACACCATATATTTT. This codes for CASSQSRGEGNTIYF.

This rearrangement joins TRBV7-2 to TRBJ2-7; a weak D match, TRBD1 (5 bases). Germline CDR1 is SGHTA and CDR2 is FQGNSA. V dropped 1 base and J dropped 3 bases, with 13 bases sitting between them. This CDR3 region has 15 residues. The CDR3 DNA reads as TGTGCCAGCAGCTTAGTTGCCCAGGGCGACTACGAGCAGTACTTC. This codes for CASSLVAQGDYEQYF. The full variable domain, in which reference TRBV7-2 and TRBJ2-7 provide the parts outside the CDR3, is GAGVSQSPSNKVTEKGKDVELRCDPISGHTALYWYRQSLGQGLEFLIYFQGNSAPDKSGLPSDRFSAERTGGSVSTLTIQRTQQEDSAVYLCASSLVAQGDYEQYFGPGTRLTVT.

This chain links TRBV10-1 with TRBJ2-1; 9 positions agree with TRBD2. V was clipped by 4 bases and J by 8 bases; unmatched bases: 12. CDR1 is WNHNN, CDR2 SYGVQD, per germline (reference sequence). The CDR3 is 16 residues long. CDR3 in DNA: TGCGCCAGCAGTGCTACTGGGCGGGGGGGCCTCGATGAGCAGTTCTTC. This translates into CASSATGRGGLDEQFF.

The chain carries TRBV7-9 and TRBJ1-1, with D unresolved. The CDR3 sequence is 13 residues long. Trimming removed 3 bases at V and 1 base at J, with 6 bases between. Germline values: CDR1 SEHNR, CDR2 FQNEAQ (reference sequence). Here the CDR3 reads CASSFTENTEAFF. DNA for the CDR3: TGTGCCAGCAGCTTTACAGAGAACACTGAAGCTTTCTTT.

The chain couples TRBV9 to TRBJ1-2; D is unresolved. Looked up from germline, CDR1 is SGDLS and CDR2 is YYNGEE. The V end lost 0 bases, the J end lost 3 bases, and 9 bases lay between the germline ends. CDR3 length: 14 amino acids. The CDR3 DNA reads TGTGCCAGCAGCGTAGAGCTAGGAGACTATGGCTACACCTTC. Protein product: CASSVELGDYGYTF.

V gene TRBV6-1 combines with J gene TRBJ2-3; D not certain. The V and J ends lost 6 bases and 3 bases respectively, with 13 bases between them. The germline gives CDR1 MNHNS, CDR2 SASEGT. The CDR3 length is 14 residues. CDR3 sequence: CASRSNWLTDTQYF. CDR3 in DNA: TGTGCCAGCAGATCCAACTGGTTGACAGATACGCAGTATTTT.

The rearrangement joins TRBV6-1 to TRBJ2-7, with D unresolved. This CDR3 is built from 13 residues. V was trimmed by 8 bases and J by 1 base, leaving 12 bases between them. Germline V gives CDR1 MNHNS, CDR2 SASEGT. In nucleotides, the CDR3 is TGTGCCAGCCGACAAGTTCCTTCCTACGAGCAGTACTTC. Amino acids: CASRQVPSYEQYF.

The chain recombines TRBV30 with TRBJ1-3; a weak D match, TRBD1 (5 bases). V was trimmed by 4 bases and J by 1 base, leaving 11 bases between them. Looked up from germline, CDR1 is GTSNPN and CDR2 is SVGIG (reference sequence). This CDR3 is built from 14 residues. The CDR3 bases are TGTGCCTGGACCCCGCGGGGGTCTGGAAACACCATATATTTT. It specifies CAWTPRGSGNTIYF.

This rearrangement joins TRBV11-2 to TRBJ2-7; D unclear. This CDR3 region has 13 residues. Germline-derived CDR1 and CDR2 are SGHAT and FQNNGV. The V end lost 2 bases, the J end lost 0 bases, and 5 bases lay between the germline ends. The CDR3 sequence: CASSLLSSYEQYF. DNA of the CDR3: TGTGCCAGCAGCTTACTCAGCTCCTACGAGCAGTACTTC.

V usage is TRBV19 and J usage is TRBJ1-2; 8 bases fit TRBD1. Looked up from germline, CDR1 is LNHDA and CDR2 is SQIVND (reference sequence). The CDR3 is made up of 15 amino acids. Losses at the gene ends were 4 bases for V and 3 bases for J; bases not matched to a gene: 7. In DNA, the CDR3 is TGTGCCAGTAGTAATAGGGGACAGGAGGACTATGGCTACACCTTC. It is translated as CASSNRGQEDYGYTF.

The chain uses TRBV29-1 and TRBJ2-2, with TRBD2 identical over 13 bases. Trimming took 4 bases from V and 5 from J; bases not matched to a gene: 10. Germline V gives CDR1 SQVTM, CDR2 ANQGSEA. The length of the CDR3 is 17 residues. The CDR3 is CSVGRGLAGSGTGELFF. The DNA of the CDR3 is TGCAGCGTTGGACGGGGACTAGCGGGAAGTGGAACCGGGGAGCTGTTTTTT.

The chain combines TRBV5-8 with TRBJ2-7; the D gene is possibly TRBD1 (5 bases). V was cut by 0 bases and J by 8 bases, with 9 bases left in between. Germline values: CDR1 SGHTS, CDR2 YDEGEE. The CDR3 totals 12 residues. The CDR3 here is CASSLDRPKQYF. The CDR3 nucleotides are TGTGCCAGCAGCTTGGACAGGCCTAAGCAGTACTTC. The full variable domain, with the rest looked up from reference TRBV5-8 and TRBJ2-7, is EAGVTQSPTHLIKTRGQQATLRCSPISGHTSVYWYQQALGLGLQFLLWYDEGEERNRGNFPPRFSGRQFPNYSSELNVNALELEDSALYLCASSLDRPKQYFGPGTRLTVT.

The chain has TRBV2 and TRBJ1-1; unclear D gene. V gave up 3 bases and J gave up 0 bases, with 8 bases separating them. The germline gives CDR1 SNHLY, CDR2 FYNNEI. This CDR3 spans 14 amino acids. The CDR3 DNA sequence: TGTGCCAGCAGTGAGGGAGGAGTGAACACTGAAGCTTTCTTT. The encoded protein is CASSEGGVNTEAFF.

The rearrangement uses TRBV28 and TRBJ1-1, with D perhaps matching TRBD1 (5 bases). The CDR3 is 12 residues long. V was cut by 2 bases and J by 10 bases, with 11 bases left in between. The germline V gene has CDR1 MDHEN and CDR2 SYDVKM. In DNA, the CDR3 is TGTGCCAGCAGTTTAGCAGGGAGGGTAGCTTTCTTT. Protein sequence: CASSLAGRVAFF.